This T cell receptor (beta chain) comes out of a study of identical twins (dated by TCRdb to the mid-2010s). Study-wide context: TCR alpha and beta repertoires from monozygotic twins, unrelated adults of various ages and cord blood were deep-sequenced to test whether fetal clonotypes persist. To rule out contamination, the twin experiments were replicated at different times with different library preparation protocols.

On the study overall, not on this receptor specifically: Out-of-frame TCR alpha sharing in monozygotic twins was systematically underestimated by recombination models, whereas sharing between unrelated individuals was in agreement with the recombination models. Abundant cord blood beta clonotypes had fewer insertions, young adult naive repertoires showed a similar but weaker trend, and memory repertoires showed no such trend. Compared with coincidental sharing between unrelated individuals, an excess of low generation-probability sequences was observed among out-of-frame TCR alpha sequences shared between twins. The excess sharing between twins in beta out-of-frame sequences was weaker because fewer shared sequences reduced the signal-to-noise ratio. Because the same donors could not be followed over many years, conclusions were based on cross-sectional statistical analysis. Zero-insertion analyses could be partly confounded by invariant T cells such as MAIT and iNKT, though diverse VJ usage argued against such confounding for most clonotypes.

Trimming takes 6 bases from V and 6 bases from J, and the germline ends sit 15 bases apart. The germline V gene (reference sequence) gives CDR1 as DFQATT and CDR2 as SNEGSKA. The CDR3 contains 13 residues, cysteine and phenylalanine counted. Only the CDR3 portion is preserved as DNA: 39 bases, with reading frame beginning at the first base. The library came from 5' RACE. TCRdb records Illumina HiSeq 2000 as the sequencer. Template switching added a universal primer binding site, and the final cDNA carried a unique molecular identifier that allowed TCR cDNA molecules to be counted accurately. First-strand cDNA for TCR alpha and beta chains was synthesized from specific primers in the conserved constant-segment region. To control for contamination, every cDNA library carried two barcodes: a SMART-Mk sample barcode plus Illumina barcodes. TruSeq adapter sequences, together with Illumina sample barcodes, were added in two successive PCR steps. TCR alpha and beta cDNA libraries were sequenced on the Illumina HiSeq platform with custom primers. From the authors' description of their analysis: Unique molecular identifiers were extracted from raw reads with MiGEC, and CDR3 positions were determined with MiXCR. For each individual, recombination models were inferred using an EM algorithm with the repgenHMM and IGoR tools. The tcR package in R was used for shared clonotype analysis, with sharing normalized by the product of cloneset sizes. To study raw recombination free of thymic and clonal selection effects, out-of-frame nonproductive sequences were analyzed. The public reads were run again by TCRdb, first through fastp at Q25 and then through MiXCR, and only productive beta chains were kept. Under each unique CDR3 protein, matching rows form one entry showing the most common genes and DNA. The V and J calls follow TCRdb's processing rather than the paper's. The sample table contains 450,000 to 600,000 distinct CDR3 sequences; only one count was recorded for 20% to 25% of them. The ten largest clones add up to around 0.47% of the sample.

Only healthy Caucasian donors were included. Three pairs of female monozygotic twins, all aged 18 to 29 years, were included in the twin cohort. Positive isolation kits from Invitrogen were used to isolate CD4+ and CD8+ T cell populations. Worth noting for this clonotype: What this receptor recognizes is not known. Base-call qualities are not available, and no considerably larger clone is one nucleotide away.

These data also formed part of another study, on yellow fever vaccine responses in identical twins. According to the second study: According to the authors, in identical twins the way T cells responded to vaccination appeared partly convergent and partly personalized. In the study, vaccine-responding T cell clones were precisely tracked in identical twins.

Recombination joined TRBV20-1 with TRBJ2-1; the D region possibly corresponds to TRBD2 (7 bases align). Sequenced sample: CD4+ T cells sorted from blood. This receptor was identified in a woman aged 18-29 years in good health. The bases read TGCAGTGCCCGGGGGGCTAGACCCAATGAGCAGTTCTTC. It translates to CSARGARPNEQFF.